These 19 T cell receptor beta chains came from one sample sequenced in a study of blood T cell repertoires in COVID-19. Profiling relied on immunoSEQ multiplex PCR, and the TCRdb table lists in-frame clones only, not all of them. Of about 99,000 clones listed, 65% to 85% are singletons. The sequenced sample consisted of peripheral blood. The receptors originated from a man in his 70s with active or convalescent COVID-19.

The rearrangement joins TRBV7-3 to TRBJ1-6; D unclear. Germline CDR1 SGHTA, CDR2 FQGTGA. The CDR3 length is 13 residues. Trimming removed 3 bases at V and 9 bases at J, with 9 bases between. This CDR3 is CASSLEGSSPLHF. Here the CDR3 DNA reads TGTGCCAGCAGCTTGGAGGGTAGTTCACCCCTCCACTTT.

This clone was detected only once. The chain is built from TRBV5-6 and TRBJ1-2, with 7 bases that match TRBD1. The germline CDR1 and CDR2 sequences are SGHDT and YYEEEE. The length of the CDR3 is 13 residues. Germline trimming cut 4 bases from V and 8 bases from J; bases unmatched to any gene: 8. CDR3 sequence reads: CASSRDSYDGYTF. The CDR3 coding sequence is TGTGCCAGCAGCCGGGACAGTTATGACGGCTACACCTTC.

The rearrangement links TRBV28 to TRBJ1-5; D possibly corresponds to TRBD1 (6 bases). This CDR3 has 16 residues. Germline values: CDR1 MDHEN, CDR2 SYDVKM. V lost 6 bases to trimming and J lost 4 bases, with 19 bases between them. The CDR3 DNA is TGTGCCAGCAGCCCTGTAGGGGGGGCAAGTAATCAGCCCCAGCATTTT. As protein: CASSPVGGASNQPQHF.

This chain uses TRBV5-1 with TRBJ2-2; TRBD2 matches at 7 bases. The germline V gene has CDR1 SGHRS and CDR2 YFSETQ. V shed 4 bases, J shed 4 bases, and the junction held 13 bases outside the gene matches. The CDR3 is 17 residues long. Written as DNA, the CDR3 is TGCGCCAGCAGCCGTGAGCGGGGAGGCTCGGGCACCGGGGAGCTGTTTTTT. This sequence encodes CASSRERGGSGTGELFF.

With regard to this clone: The same CDR3 arises from other DNA sequences in this sample as well. The CDR3 sequence is CASSLQGANTEAFF. In DNA, the CDR3 is TGTGCCAGCAGCTTACAGGGGGCGAACACTGAAGCTTTCTTT. The genes are TRBV7-2 and TRBJ1-1, with 8 bases fitting TRBD1. The germline gives CDR1 SGHTA, CDR2 FQGNSA. J gave up 1 base and V 2 bases, and 0 bases lay outside the gene matches. The CDR3 is 14 residues long.

The rearrangement joins TRBV29-1 to TRBJ2-1; 9 nucleotides line up with TRBD1. V was clipped by 0 bases and J by 8 bases; unmatched bases: 8. Germline CDR1 reads SQVTM; CDR2 reads ANQGSEA. This CDR3 has 15 residues. The CDR3 protein is CSVEDRGTGRHEQFF. In DNA, the CDR3 is TGCAGCGTTGAAGATCGGGGGACAGGGAGGCATGAGCAGTTCTTC.

The chain employs TRBV19 and TRBJ1-2; possible D gene TRBD1, 6 bases. V dropped 5 bases and J dropped 7 bases, with 11 bases sitting between them. The germline CDR1 and CDR2 sequences are LNHDA and SQIVND (reference sequence). CDR3 length: 12 residues. Here the CDR3 DNA reads TGTGCCAGTAGTCCCGGGACACCTGGCTACACCTTC. Protein product: CASSPGTPGYTF.

The chain has TRBV3-1 (or the pseudogene TRBV3-2) and TRBJ1-6; 10 bases fit TRBD1. This CDR3 spans 16 amino acids. V gave up 4 bases and J gave up 5 bases; unmatched junction bases: 5. Germline CDR1 reads LGHDT; CDR2 reads YNNKEL (reference sequence). CDR3 protein: CASSPWDRGNNSPLHF. Here the CDR3 DNA reads TGTGCCAGCAGCCCCTGGGACAGGGGTAATAATTCACCCCTCCACTTT.

This chain joins TRBV11-3 and TRBJ1-1; no reliable D call. CDR3 length equals 13 residues. V shed 1 base and J shed 4 bases, with 7 bases lying between them. Germline V CDR1 and CDR2: SGHNT, YENEEA. In DNA, the CDR3 is TGTGCCAGCAGCTTAGCCCGGAGCACTGAAGCTTTCTTT. Translating gives CASSLARSTEAFF.

The V call is TRBV28, the J call TRBJ2-3; 10 positions match TRBD2. CDR1 is MDHEN, CDR2 SYDVKM, per germline. J lost 6 bases, V lost 6 bases, and 6 bases had no gene match. The CDR3 is made up of 14 amino acids. CDR3 sequence: CASRASGGRDTQYF. The CDR3 nucleotides read TGTGCCAGCAGGGCTAGCGGGGGCCGGGATACGCAGTATTTT. The full variable domain, with the rest looked up from reference TRBV28 and TRBJ2-3, is DVKVTQSSRYLVKRTGEKVFLECVQDMDHENMFWYRQDPGLGLRLIYFSYDVKMKEKGDIPEGYSVSREKKERFSLILESASTNQTSMYLCASRASGGRDTQYFGPGTRLTVL.

The rearrangement links TRBV28 to TRBJ2-5, with D possibly TRBD2 on 6 matching bases. The V end was cut by 5 bases, the J end by 4 bases, with 11 bases between. The CDR3 extends over 13 amino acids. CDR1 and CDR2 from the germline V gene are MDHEN and SYDVKM. The CDR3 reads CASSPGTRETQYF. In nucleotides, the CDR3 is TGTGCCAGCAGTCCCGGGACTCGAGAGACCCAGTACTTC.

The chain has TRBV5-1 and TRBJ2-3, with TRBD2 matching 8 bases. CDR3 length equals 15 residues. Germline assignment: CDR1 SGHRS and CDR2 YFSETQ. The trim removed 4 bases at V and 2 bases at J, leaving 6 bases unmatched. The CDR3 region is CASSMTSASTDTQYF. The CDR3 DNA follows: TGCGCCAGCAGCATGACTAGCGCCTCCACAGATACGCAGTATTTT.

This clone turned up a few times. This chain uses TRBV6-5 with TRBJ1-5; perhaps TRBD1 as D (6 bases). Trimming removed 8 bases from V and 4 bases from J, with 18 bases in between. CDR1 MNHEY and CDR2 SVGAGI come from the germline V gene. This CDR3 has 15 residues. The CDR3 is CASREGGGLNQPQHF. As DNA, the CDR3 is TGTGCCAGCCGGGAGGGGGGGGGTTTGAATCAGCCCCAGCATTTT.

V gene TRBV11-2 combines with J gene TRBJ1-4, with D maybe TRBD1 (5 bases). V lost 5 bases and J 4 bases, leaving 11 bases between the germline ends. Germline lookup yields CDR1 SGHAT and CDR2 FQNNGV. This CDR3 comprises 14 residues. CDR3 residues: CASSPDRINEKLFF. The CDR3, as DNA: TGTGCCAGCAGCCCCGACAGAATTAATGAAAAACTGTTTTTT.

V is TRBV19 and J is TRBJ1-4; tentatively, D is TRBD1 (5 bases). V was trimmed by 3 bases and J by 4 bases, leaving 12 bases between them. Germline V gene lookup returns CDR1 LNHDA and CDR2 SQIVND (reference sequence). The CDR3 is made up of 15 amino acids. Here the CDR3 DNA reads TGTGCCAGTAGTATCGGCGGGGGGAGTAATGAAAAACTGTTTTTT. Amino acids: CASSIGGGSNEKLFF.

The chain couples TRBV19 to TRBJ2-1; no clear D. CDR3 length equals 14 residues. Germline V gene lookup returns CDR1 LNHDA and CDR2 SQIVND (reference sequence). The V end was cut by 7 bases, the J end by 4 bases, with 14 bases between. DNA for the CDR3: TGTGCCAGTATGGGCCGTCTGGTGTACAATGAGCAGTTCTTC. Protein product: CASMGRLVYNEQFF.

CDR3 coding DNA: TGTGCCAGCAGTTTAACCCCAGGGTTGCCCACTGAAGCTTTCTTT. It is translated as CASSLTPGLPTEAFF. The genes are TRBV28 and TRBJ1-1; TRBD1 is a possible D gene (5 bases). Germline loops: CDR1 MDHEN, CDR2 SYDVKM. The CDR3 is 15 residues long. Trimming cost V 2 bases and J 4 bases, with 14 bases left between them.

This chain links TRBV15 with TRBJ1-1; TRBD1 matches at 10 bases. V gave up 5 bases and J gave up 1 base; unmatched junction bases: 4. This CDR3 is built from 15 residues. Germline CDR1 and CDR2: LNHNV and YYDKDF (reference sequence). DNA for the CDR3: TGTGCCACCAGCTCGCGGACAGGGGGGAACACTGAAGCTTTCTTT. This codes for CATSSRTGGNTEAFF.

This clone has a handful of counts. J is TRBJ1-6 and V is TRBV19; D possibly corresponds to TRBD1 (5 bases). CDR1 is LNHDA and CDR2 is SQIVND in the germline V gene (reference sequence). This CDR3 spans 18 amino acids. V lost 2 bases to trimming and J lost 2 bases, with 16 bases between them. The CDR3: CASSISAQDITYNSPLHF. The CDR3 DNA sequence: TGTGCCAGTAGTATATCGGCTCAGGACATAACCTATAATTCACCCCTCCACTTT.